This T cell receptor beta chain was sequenced for a study of identical twins. General observations from the study: Within beta out-of-frame sequences, the excess sharing observed between twins was weaker.

Between the trimmed V and J ends, which lost 6 bases and 1 base, there was a span of 12 bases. From germline, CDR1 is LGHDT and CDR2 YNNKEL (reference sequence). There are 14 residues in the CDR3. In the case of this clonotype: The target antigen is unknown.

Template switching, a step in the protocol, added a universal primer site, and cDNA carried unique molecular identifiers. Each CDR3 protein is one row after TCRdb ran MiXCR on the 5' RACE reads. Of 450,000 to 500,000 distinct CDR3 sequences in the sample, around an eighth were seen once. With no exceptions, donors were healthy Caucasians. The sample was also linked to a second study, of yellow fever vaccine responses in identical twins.

The sequence derives from a woman aged 18-29 years in good health. The chain uses TRBV3-1 and TRBJ1-1, with D hard to call. Source material: CD4+ T cells sorted from blood. CDR3 in amino acids: CASRKIGGNTEAFF. The CDR3 nucleotides read TGTGCCAGCAGGAAGATTGGTGGGAACACTGAAGCTTTCTTT.